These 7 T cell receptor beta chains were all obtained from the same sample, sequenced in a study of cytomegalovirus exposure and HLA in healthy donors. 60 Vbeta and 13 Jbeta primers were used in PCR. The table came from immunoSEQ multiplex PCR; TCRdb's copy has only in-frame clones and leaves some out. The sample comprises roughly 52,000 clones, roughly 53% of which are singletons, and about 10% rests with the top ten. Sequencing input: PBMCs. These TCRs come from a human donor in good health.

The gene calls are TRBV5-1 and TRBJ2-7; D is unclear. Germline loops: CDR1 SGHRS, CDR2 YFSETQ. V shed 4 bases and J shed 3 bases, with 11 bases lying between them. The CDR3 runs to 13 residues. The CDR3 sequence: CASSPLQNYEQYF. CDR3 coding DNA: TGCGCCAGCAGCCCGTTACAGAACTACGAGCAGTACTTC.

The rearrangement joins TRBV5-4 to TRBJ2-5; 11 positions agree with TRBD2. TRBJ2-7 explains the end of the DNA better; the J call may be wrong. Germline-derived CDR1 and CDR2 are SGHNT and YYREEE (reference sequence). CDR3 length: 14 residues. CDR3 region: CASSSGLAAYEQYF. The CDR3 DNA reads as TGTGCCAGCAGCTCGGGACTAGCGGCGTACGAGCAGTACTTC.

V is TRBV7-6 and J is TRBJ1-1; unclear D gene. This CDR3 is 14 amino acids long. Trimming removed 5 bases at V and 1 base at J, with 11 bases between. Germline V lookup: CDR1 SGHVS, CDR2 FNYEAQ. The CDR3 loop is CASSAASGNTEAFF. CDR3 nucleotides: TGTGCCAGCAGCGCCGCGTCGGGGAACACTGAAGCTTTCTTT.

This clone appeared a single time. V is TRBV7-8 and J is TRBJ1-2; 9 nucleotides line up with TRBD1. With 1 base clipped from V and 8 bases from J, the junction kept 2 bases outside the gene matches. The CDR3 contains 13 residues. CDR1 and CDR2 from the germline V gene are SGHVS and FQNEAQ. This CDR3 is CASSLGDRVGYTF. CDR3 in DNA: TGTGCCAGCAGCTTAGGGGACAGGGTCGGCTACACCTTC.

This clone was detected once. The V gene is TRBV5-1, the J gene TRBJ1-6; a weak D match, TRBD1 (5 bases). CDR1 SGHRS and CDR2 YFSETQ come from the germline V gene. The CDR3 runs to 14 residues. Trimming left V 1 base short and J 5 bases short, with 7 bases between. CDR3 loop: CASSLPGDNSPLHF. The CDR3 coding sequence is TGCGCCAGCAGCTTGCCGGGGGATAATTCACCCCTCCACTTT. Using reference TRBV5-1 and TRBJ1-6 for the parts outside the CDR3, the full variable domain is KAGVTQTPRYLIKTRGQQVTLSCSPISGHRSVSWYQQTPGQGLQFLFEYFSETQRNKGNFPGRFSGRQFSNSRSEMNVSTLELGDSALYLCASSLPGDNSPLHFGNGTRLTVT.

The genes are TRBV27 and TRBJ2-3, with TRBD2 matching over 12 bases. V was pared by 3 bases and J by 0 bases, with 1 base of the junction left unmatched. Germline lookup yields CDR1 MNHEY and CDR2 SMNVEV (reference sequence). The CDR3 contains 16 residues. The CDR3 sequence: CASSFGLAGSTDTQYF. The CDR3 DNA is TGTGCCAGCAGTTTTGGACTAGCGGGGAGCACAGATACGCAGTATTTT.

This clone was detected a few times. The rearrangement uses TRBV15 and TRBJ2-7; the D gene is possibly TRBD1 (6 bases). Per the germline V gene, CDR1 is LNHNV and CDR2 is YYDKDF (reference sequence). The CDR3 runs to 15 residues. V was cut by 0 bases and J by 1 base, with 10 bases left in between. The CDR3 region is CATSREWGQSYEQYF. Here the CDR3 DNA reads TGTGCCACCAGCAGAGAGTGGGGACAATCCTACGAGCAGTACTTC.